A single sample gave rise to the 23 T cell receptor beta chains below, sequenced in a study of brain T cells in children with intractable seizures. Repertoires were generated with immunoSEQ multiplex PCR, while TCRdb's copy carries only in-frame clones and drops some. Of around 38,000 clones listed, about nine tenths were seen once; the top ten hold roughly 6.3%. The sample was peripheral blood, taken at surgery. Receptors were obtained from a girl aged 2 to 9 with tuberous sclerosis and intractable seizures.

This sequence joins TRBV5-4 and TRBJ1-2; D gene ambiguous. V gave up 1 base and J gave up 8 bases, with 9 bases separating them. The germline V gene encodes CDR1 SGHNT and CDR2 YYREEE (reference sequence). The CDR3 runs 12 residues. The DNA for the CDR3 is TGTGCCAGCAGCTTGCAGCCGTGGGGCTACACCTTC. Translating it yields CASSLQPWGYTF.

V usage is TRBV18 and J usage is TRBJ1-1, with a tentative D call TRBD1 (6 bases). There are 13 residues in the CDR3. Trimming removed 3 bases from V and 6 bases from J, with 11 bases in between. CDR1 and CDR2 from the germline V gene are KGHSH and LQKENI. DNA of the CDR3: TGTGCCAGCTCACCTCACAGGGAGGCTGAAGCTTTCTTT. As protein: CASSPHREAEAFF.

The chain joins TRBV15 to TRBJ1-1, with D unresolved. The germline V gene encodes CDR1 LNHNV and CDR2 YYDKDF (reference sequence). V was trimmed by 0 bases and J by 5 bases, leaving 10 bases between them. The CDR3 is made up of 14 amino acids. The CDR3 is CATSRDWRRTEAFF. The CDR3 nucleotides read TGTGCCACCAGCAGAGATTGGAGGAGGACTGAAGCTTTCTTT.

This chain connects TRBV21-1 to TRBJ2-7. TRBV21-1 constitutes a pseudogene. This CDR3 has 11 amino acids. The CDR3 region has the DNA TGTGCCAGCAGCAAAGAGGACGAGCAGTACGTC. Translating gives CASSKEDEQYV.

This rearrangement joins TRBV10-1 to TRBJ2-3; D possibly matches TRBD1 or TRBD2 (7 bases each). CDR1 and CDR2 (germline): WNHNN, SYGVQD (reference sequence). The ends were cut back, 2 bases at V and 2 bases at J, with 11 bases in the middle. CDR3 length equals 15 residues. The CDR3 loop reads CASSEGRGHTDTQYF. The CDR3 region has the DNA TGCGCCAGCAGTGAGGGGAGGGGGCACACAGATACGCAGTATTTT.

The chain couples TRBV2 to TRBJ2-5; TRBD2 matches at 9 bases. V trimming: 7 bases; J trimming: 9 bases; junction bases outside the gene matches: 18. This CDR3 has 16 residues. CDR1 is SNHLY and CDR2 is FYNNEI in the germline V gene. CDR3 region: CASMEVAGAGAGAQYF. The CDR3 region has the DNA TGTGCCAGCATGGAGGTAGCGGGGGCCGGCGCCGGGGCCCAGTACTTC.

This CDR3 is CASSLVRGDTIYF. For the CDR3, the DNA is TGTGCCAGCAGTTTAGTCAGGGGGGACACCATATATTTT. V and J are TRBV27 and TRBJ1-3; 7 bases line up with TRBD1. CDR1 and CDR2 from the germline V gene are MNHEY and SMNVEV (reference sequence). The CDR3 is 13 residues long. V dropped 2 bases and J dropped 8; count of bases not matched to a gene: 3.

The genes are TRBV7-3 and TRBJ2-7, with D maybe TRBD2 (7 bases). The germline V and J ends were trimmed by 2 bases and 4 bases, with 15 bases remaining between them. Germline V gene data show CDR1 as SGHTA and CDR2 as FQGTGA. CDR3 length equals 15 residues. CDR3 protein: CASSLPPEGGYEQYV. CDR3 nucleotides: TGTGCCAGCAGCTTACCGCCGGAGGGGGGGTACGAGCAGTACGTC.

The chain joins TRBV12-1 to TRBJ2-5; the table assigns TRBD2, which was not confirmed against the DNA. TRBV12-1 is a pseudogene. The CDR3 has 15 residues. In DNA, the CDR3 is TGTGCCAGCAGCTTCCCCCGGACTACCCAAGAGACCCAGTACTTC. Translating gives CASSFPRTTQETQYF.

This sequence joins TRBV2 and TRBJ2-1; D not certain. CDR3 length: 11 residues. CDR1 is SNHLY, CDR2 FYNNEI, per germline. Trimming pared 1 base from V and 9 bases from J, leaving 4 bases between. In DNA, the CDR3 is TGTGCCAGCAGTGAAGTCTTTGAGCAGTTCTTC. Its translation: CASSEVFEQFF.

The chain has TRBV5-1 and TRBJ1-6; D call uncertain. The length of the CDR3 is 11 residues. V was pared by 4 bases and J by 7 bases, with 3 bases between. Germline CDR1 and CDR2: SGHRS and YFSETQ. The CDR3 reads CASSENSPLHF. DNA of the CDR3: TGCGCCAGCAGCGAAAATTCACCCCTCCACTTT.

In its sample, this clone was seen a few times. The chain couples TRBV18 to TRBJ1-1, with unresolved D. V was trimmed by 0 bases and J by 1 base, leaving 9 bases between them. Per the germline V gene, CDR1 is KGHSH and CDR2 is LQKENI. CDR3 length equals 15 residues. CDR3: CASSPPNSQNTEAFF. DNA of the CDR3: TGTGCCAGCTCACCACCGAACAGCCAGAACACTGAAGCTTTCTTT.

The chain has TRBV15 and TRBJ2-1; perhaps TRBD2 as D (5 bases). With 4 bases removed from V and 5 bases from J, the gap between germline ends came to 15 bases. CDR1 LNHNV and CDR2 YYDKDF come from the germline V gene (reference sequence). The CDR3 totals 15 residues. Here the CDR3 DNA reads TGTGCCACCAGCATTCCGAGGGAAGCAAACAATGAGCAGTTCTTC. Protein product: CATSIPREANNEQFF.

This clone has a single count. The V gene is TRBV24-1, the J gene TRBJ2-2; tentative D call: TRBD2 (6 bases). Trimming stripped 5 bases from V and 5 bases from J, with 11 bases between. Looked up from germline, CDR1 is KGHDR and CDR2 is SFDVKD. This CDR3 contains 14 residues. This CDR3 reads CATSAPGGTGELFF. The CDR3 nucleotides are TGTGCCACCAGTGCACCAGGAGGGACCGGGGAGCTGTTTTTT.

V is TRBV4-1 and J is TRBJ1-5, with D perhaps TRBD1 (5 bases). Trimming removed 0 bases at V and 6 bases at J, with 9 bases between. Looked up from germline, CDR1 is MGHRA and CDR2 is YSYEKL. The CDR3 has 14 residues. The CDR3 DNA reads TGCGCCAGCAGCCAAGATCCAGGGAGTCAGCCCCAGCATTTT. Translating gives CASSQDPGSQPQHF.

V usage is TRBV15 and J usage is TRBJ2-6; no clear D. V lost 0 bases, J lost 0 bases, and 3 bases lay in between. This CDR3 is 15 amino acids long. The V gene's germline CDR1 is LNHNV and CDR2 YYDKDF (reference sequence). The CDR3 region is CATSREYSGANVLTF. The CDR3 DNA sequence: TGTGCCACCAGCAGAGAGTACTCTGGGGCCAACGTCCTGACTTTC.

This clone has a single count. The rearrangement joins TRBV28 to TRBJ1-6; 7 positions match TRBD1. CDR1 and CDR2 from the germline V gene are MDHEN and SYDVKM. This CDR3 is 14 amino acids long. V lost 7 bases to trimming and J lost 6 bases; unmatched junction nucleotides: 6. The CDR3 reads CASTPPGGNSPLHF. CDR3 DNA: TGTGCCAGCACCCCACCAGGGGGTAATTCACCCCTCCACTTT.

The chain employs TRBV27 and TRBJ1-5; TRBD1 is a possible D gene (6 bases). V was cut by 5 bases and J by 1 base, with 15 bases left in between. Germline values: CDR1 MNHEY, CDR2 SMNVEV (reference sequence). The CDR3 totals 16 residues. The CDR3 nucleotides read TGTGCCAGCAGTGTACGGGGGGCTCGGAGCAATCAGCCCCAGCATTTT. This translates into CASSVRGARSNQPQHF.

The genes are TRBV2 and TRBJ1-2; D possibly corresponds to TRBD1 (6 bases). V was trimmed by 7 bases and J by 7 bases, leaving 13 bases between them. The germline gives CDR1 SNHLY, CDR2 FYNNEI. The CDR3 extends over 12 amino acids. The CDR3 region is CASMPTGAGYTF. The CDR3, as DNA: TGTGCCAGCATGCCGACGGGGGCTGGCTACACCTTC.

This chain uses TRBV30 with TRBJ2-1; 10 nucleotides match TRBD2. Germline-derived CDR1 and CDR2 are GTSNPN and SVGIG (reference sequence). The CDR3 consists of 17 residues. Trimming took 4 bases from V and 0 from J; bases not matched to a gene: 9. CDR3 loop: CAWTSGSIPSSYNEQFF. The DNA for the CDR3 is TGTGCCTGGACTAGCGGGAGTATACCAAGCTCCTACAATGAGCAGTTCTTC. Full variable domain (missing parts from reference TRBV30 and TRBJ2-1): SQTIHQWPATLVQPVGSPLSLECTVEGTSNPNLYWYRQAAGRGLQLLFYSVGIGQISSEVPQNLSASRPQDRQFILSSKKLLLSDSGFYLCAWTSGSIPSSYNEQFFGPGTRLTVL.

The rearrangement uses TRBV5-1 and TRBJ2-3; D is possibly TRBD1 (6 bases). The V gene lost 1 base and the J gene lost 2 bases, with 14 bases spanning the gap. CDR1 is SGHRS, CDR2 YFSETQ, per germline. There are 16 residues in the CDR3. CDR3 sequence reads: CASSLPQGTPTDTQYF. Here the CDR3 DNA reads TGCGCCAGCAGCTTGCCCCAGGGGACCCCCACAGATACGCAGTATTTT.

The chain is built from TRBV5-8 and TRBJ2-5; TRBD1 might be the D (6 bases). The CDR3 consists of 14 residues. The germline V gene has CDR1 SGHTS and CDR2 YDEGEE. V lost 1 base and J lost 3, with 10 bases in between. The CDR3 nucleotides read TGTGCCAGCAGCTTGCCTGGGGGCAAAGAGACCCAGTACTTC. Translated: CASSLPGGKETQYF.

The chain employs TRBV11-2 and TRBJ2-3; D remains ambiguous. This CDR3 region has 14 residues. V was trimmed by 3 bases and J by 0 bases, leaving 7 bases between them. Germline V gene data show CDR1 as SGHAT and CDR2 as FQNNGV. CDR3 amino acids: CASSLLDSTDTQYF. Written as DNA, the CDR3 is TGTGCCAGCAGCTTGTTGGACAGCACAGATACGCAGTATTTT.